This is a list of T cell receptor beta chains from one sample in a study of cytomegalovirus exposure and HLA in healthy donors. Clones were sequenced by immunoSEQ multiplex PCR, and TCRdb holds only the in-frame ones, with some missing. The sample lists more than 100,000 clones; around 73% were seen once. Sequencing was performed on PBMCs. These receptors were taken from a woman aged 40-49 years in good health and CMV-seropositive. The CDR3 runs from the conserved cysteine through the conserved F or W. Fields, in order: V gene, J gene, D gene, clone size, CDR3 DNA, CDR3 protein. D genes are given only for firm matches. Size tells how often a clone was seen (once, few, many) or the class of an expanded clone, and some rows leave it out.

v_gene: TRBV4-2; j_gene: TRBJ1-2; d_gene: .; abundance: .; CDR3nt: TGTGCCAGCAGCCAAGATCTTCGGGGTACCTATGGCTACACCTTC; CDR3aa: CASSQDLRGTYGYTF
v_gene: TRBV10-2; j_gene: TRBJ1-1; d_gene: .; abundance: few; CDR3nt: TGCGCCAGCAGTGAGTCAGGGGAGGGTAGCACTGAAGCTTTCTTT; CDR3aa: CASSESGEGSTEAFF
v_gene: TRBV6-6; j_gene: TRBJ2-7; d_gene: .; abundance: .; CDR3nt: TGTGCCAGCAGTTACTCACCTGAGAGAGGCGAGCAGTACTTC; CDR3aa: CASSYSPERGEQYF
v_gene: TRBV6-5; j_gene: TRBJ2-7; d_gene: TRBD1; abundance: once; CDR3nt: TGTGCCAGCAGTTACTCCTTTCAGGGGGCTCACGAGCAGTACTTC; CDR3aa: CASSYSFQGAHEQYF
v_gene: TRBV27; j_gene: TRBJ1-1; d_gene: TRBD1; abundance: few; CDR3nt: TGTGCCAGCATGAGGGGGCAGAACACTGAAGCTTTCTTT; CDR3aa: CASMRGQNTEAFF
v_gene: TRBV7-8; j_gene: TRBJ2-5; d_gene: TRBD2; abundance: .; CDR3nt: TGTGCCAGCAGCGCCCGGGAGGTGCGGGTAGAGACCCAGTACTTC; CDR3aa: CASSAREVRVETQYF
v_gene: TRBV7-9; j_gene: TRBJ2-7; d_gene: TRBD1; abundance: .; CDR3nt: TGTGCCAGCAGCTTAGGGGGGACAGATCAGCAGTACTTC; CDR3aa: CASSLGGTDQQYF
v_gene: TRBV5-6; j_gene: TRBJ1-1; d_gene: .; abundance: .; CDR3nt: TGTGCCAGCAGCTTCGCGGGGGGTACCACTGAAGCTTTCTTT; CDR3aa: CASSFAGGTTEAFF
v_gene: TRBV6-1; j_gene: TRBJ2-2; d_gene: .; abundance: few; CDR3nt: TGTGCCAGCAGTGAACGTATAGGGACAAACACCGGGGAGCTGTTTTTT; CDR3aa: CASSERIGTNTGELFF
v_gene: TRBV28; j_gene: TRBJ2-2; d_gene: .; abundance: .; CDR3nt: TGTGCCAGCAGTAGGACAGCTTACACCGGGGAGCTGTTTTTT; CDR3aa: CASSRTAYTGELFF
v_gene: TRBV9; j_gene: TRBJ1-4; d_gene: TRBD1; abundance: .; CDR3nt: TGTGCCAGCAGCGGCGGGACAGTAACTGAAAAACTGTTTTTT; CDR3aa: CASSGGTVTEKLFF
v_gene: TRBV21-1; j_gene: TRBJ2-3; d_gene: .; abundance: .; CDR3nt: TGTGCCAGCAGCAAAGGAGAAGGCGGGGGGGCCAGGGTAGATACGCAGTATTTT; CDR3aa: CASSKGEGGGARVDTQYF
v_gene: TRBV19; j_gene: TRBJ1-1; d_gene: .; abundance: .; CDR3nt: TGTGCCACCTCTCCCAGGAGGGGCACTGAAGCTTTCTTT; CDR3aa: CATSPRRGTEAFF
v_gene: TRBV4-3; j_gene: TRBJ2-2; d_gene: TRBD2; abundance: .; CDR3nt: TGCGCCAGCAGCCAGGGACGGACTAGCGGGCGAAACACCGGGGAGCTGTTTTTT; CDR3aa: CASSQGRTSGRNTGELFF
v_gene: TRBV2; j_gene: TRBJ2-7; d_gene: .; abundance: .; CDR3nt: TGTACCAGCGCCCAGGGCAGAACTTCCTACGAGCAGTACTTC; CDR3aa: CTSAQGRTSYEQYF
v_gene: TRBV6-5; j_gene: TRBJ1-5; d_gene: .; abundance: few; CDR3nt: TGTGCCAGCAGAACCGGAGACCAGCCCCAGCATTTT; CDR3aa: CASRTGDQPQHF
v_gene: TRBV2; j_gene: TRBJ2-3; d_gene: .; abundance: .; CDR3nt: TGTGCCAGCCTGAAAGGGCTGTTGGGGAGAGATACGCAGTATTTT; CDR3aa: CASLKGLLGRDTQYF
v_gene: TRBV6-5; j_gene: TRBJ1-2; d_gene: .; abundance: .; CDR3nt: TGTGCCAGCAGCCGCCCAACAGGGATCGATGGCTACACCTTC; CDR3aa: CASSRPTGIDGYTF
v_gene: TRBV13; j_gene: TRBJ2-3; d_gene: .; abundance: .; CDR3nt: TGTGCCACGGAGGGCGTGACCGAAGGGCAGTATTTT; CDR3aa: CATEGVTEGQYF
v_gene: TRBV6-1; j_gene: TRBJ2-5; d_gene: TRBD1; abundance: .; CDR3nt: TGTGCCAGCAGCTTGGGACAGGGGAGAAAGACCCAGTACTTC; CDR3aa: CASSLGQGRKTQYF
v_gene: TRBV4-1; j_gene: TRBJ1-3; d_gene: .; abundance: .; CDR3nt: TGCGCCAGCAGCCCGGGACTCCCTTCTGGAAACACCATATATTTT; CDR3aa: CASSPGLPSGNTIYF
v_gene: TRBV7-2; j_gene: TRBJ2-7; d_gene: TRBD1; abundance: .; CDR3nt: TGTGCCAGCAGCTTCACATCAAGGGGGCACTACGAGCAGTACTTC; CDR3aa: CASSFTSRGHYEQYF
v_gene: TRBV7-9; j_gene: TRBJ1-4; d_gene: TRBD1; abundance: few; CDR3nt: TGTGCCAGCAGCTCACAGGGGGTTGAAAAACTGTTTTTT; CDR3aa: CASSSQGVEKLFF
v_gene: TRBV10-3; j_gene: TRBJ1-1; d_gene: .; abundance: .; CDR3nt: TGTGCCATCAGTGAGTCGGGGGCGGAGGACACTGAAGCTTTCTTT; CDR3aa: CAISESGAEDTEAFF
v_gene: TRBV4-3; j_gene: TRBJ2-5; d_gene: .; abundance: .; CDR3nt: TGCGCCAGCAGCCAAGCGTGGCTTAGCGAAGGGACCCAGTACTTC; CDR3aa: CASSQAWLSEGTQYF
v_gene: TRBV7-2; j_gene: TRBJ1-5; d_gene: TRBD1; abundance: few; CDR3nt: TGTGCCAGCAGCTTATTCACAGGGGGTGGTCAGCCCCAGCATTTT; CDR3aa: CASSLFTGGGQPQHF
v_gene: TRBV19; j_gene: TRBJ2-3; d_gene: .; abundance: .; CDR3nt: TGTGCCAGTAGTACCCCGACTTGGACAGATACGCAGTATTTT; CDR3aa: CASSTPTWTDTQYF
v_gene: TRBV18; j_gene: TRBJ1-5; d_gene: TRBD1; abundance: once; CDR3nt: TGTGCCAGCTCACCGACAGGGCAGAATCAGCCCCAGCATTTT; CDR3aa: CASSPTGQNQPQHF
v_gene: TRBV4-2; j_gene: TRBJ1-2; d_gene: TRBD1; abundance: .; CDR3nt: TGTGCCAGCAGCCCCAGGGGGGCTAACTATGGCTACACCTTC; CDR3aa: CASSPRGANYGYTF
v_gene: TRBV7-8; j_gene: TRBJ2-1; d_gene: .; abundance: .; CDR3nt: TGTGCCAGCAGCTTAATAGGGGGAGCCTACAATGAGCAGTTCTTC; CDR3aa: CASSLIGGAYNEQFF
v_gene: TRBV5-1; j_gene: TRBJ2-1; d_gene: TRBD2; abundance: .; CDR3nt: TGCGCCAGCAGCAACCCCGGGACTAGTACCAATGAGCAGTTCTTC; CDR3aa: CASSNPGTSTNEQFF
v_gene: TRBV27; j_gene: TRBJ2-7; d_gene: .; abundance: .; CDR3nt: TGTCCCCGGGGAACCACTTCCTACGAGCAGTACTTC; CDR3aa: CPRGTTSYEQYF
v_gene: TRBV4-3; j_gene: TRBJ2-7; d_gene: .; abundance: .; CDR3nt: TGCGCCAGCAGCCAATTTCAGGGCCACTACGAGCAGTACTTC; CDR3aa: CASSQFQGHYEQYF
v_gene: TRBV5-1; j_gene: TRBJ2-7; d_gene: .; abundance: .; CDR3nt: TGCGCCAGCGCCCGCCAGGGGTACTACGAGCAGTACTTC; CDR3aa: CASARQGYYEQYF
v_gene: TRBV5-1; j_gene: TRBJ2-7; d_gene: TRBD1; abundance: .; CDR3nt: TGCGCCAGCAGCTTGGGGGGACAGCTCTCCTACGAGCAGTACTTC; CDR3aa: CASSLGGQLSYEQYF
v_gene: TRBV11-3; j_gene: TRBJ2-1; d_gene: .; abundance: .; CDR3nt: TGTGCCAGCAGCTTAGAGGGGAGCTCCTACAATGAGCAGTTCTTC; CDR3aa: CASSLEGSSYNEQFF
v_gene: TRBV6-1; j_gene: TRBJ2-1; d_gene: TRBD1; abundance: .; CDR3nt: TGTGCCAGCAGTGCTAGATCTCAGGGACAGAGATACAATGAGCAGTTCTTC; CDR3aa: CASSARSQGQRYNEQFF
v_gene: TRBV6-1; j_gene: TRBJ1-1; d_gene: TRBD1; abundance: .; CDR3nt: TGTGCCAGCAACAACAGGGGATTCATGAACACTGAAGCTTTCTTT; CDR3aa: CASNNRGFMNTEAFF
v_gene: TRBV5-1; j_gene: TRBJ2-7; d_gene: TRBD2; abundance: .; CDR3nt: TGCGCCAGCAGCTTGGTTGGAGCGGGGGGGCTCTACGAGCAGTACTTC; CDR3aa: CASSLVGAGGLYEQYF
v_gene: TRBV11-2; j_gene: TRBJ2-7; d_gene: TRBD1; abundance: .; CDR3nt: TGTGCCAGCAGCCGGGGACAGGGAAACGCGGAGCAGTACTTC; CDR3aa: CASSRGQGNAEQYF